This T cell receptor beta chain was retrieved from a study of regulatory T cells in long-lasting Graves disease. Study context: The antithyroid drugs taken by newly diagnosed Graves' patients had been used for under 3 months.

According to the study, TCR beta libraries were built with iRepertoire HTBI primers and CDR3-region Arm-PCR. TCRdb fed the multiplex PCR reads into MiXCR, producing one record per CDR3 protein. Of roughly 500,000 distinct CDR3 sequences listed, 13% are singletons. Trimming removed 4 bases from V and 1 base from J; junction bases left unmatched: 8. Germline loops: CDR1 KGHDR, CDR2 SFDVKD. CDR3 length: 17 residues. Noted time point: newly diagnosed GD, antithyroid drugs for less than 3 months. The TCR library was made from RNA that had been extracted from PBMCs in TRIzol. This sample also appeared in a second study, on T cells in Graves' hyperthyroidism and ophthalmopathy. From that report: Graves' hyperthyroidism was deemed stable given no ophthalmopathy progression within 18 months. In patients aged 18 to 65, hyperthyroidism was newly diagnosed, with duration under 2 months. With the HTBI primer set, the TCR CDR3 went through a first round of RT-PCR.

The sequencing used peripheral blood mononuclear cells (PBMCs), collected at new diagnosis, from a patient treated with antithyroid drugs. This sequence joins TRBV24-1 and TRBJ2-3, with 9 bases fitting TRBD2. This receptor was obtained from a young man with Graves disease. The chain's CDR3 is CATSDPIAGEGTDTQYF. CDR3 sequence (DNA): TGTGCCACCAGTGACCCAATAGCGGGAGAGGGCACAGATACGCAGTATTTT.